These 6 T cell receptor beta chains were all obtained from the same sample, sequenced in a study of technical replicates of blood from several donors. TCRdb's table, derived via immunoSEQ multiplex PCR, lists solely in-frame clones and lacks some. The data hold about 76,000 clones, with roughly nine tenths observed a single time. Sequenced: T cells isolated from PBMCs. These receptors were taken from a human donor in good health.

A word on this clone: Relative to the germline gene, one junction end is altered; a read error may explain this. The rearrangement uses TRBV11-2 and TRBJ2-2, with 7 positions matching TRBD1. CDR3 length equals 15 residues. Germline loops: CDR1 SGHAT, CDR2 FQNNGV. CDR3 sequence: CASSLGQLNAGELFF. CDR3 bases: TGTGCCAGCAGCTTGGGACAGTTGAACGCCGGGGAGCTGTTTTTT.

With respect to this clone: The same CDR3 arises from other DNA sequences in this sample as well. The chain recombines TRBV6-5 with TRBJ2-7; D unresolved. This CDR3 is 10 amino acids long. CDR1 and CDR2 from the germline V gene are MNHEY and SVGAGI. The V gene lost 8 bases and the J gene lost 3 bases, with 5 bases spanning the gap. CDR3 protein: CASGSYEQYF. CDR3 nucleotides: TGTGCCAGCGGCAGCTACGAGCAGTACTTC.

The genes are TRBV19 and TRBJ2-7, with 9 positions matching TRBD1. The germline CDR1 and CDR2 sequences are LNHDA and SQIVND (reference sequence). The CDR3 runs to 17 residues. V dropped 1 base and J dropped 5; count of bases not matched to a gene: 12. The CDR3 coding sequence is TGTGCCAGTAGTATAGGAAATGGGGGACAGGGATCCAACGAGCAGTACTTC. Its protein is CASSIGNGGQGSNEQYF.

This rearrangement joins TRBV6-1 to TRBJ2-1, with 9 bases fitting TRBD1. The V and J ends lost 2 bases and 7 bases, in that order; junction bases with no gene match: 12. In germline, CDR1 is MNHNS, CDR2 SASEGT. The CDR3 covers 17 residues. The CDR3 DNA is TGTGCCAGCAGTGAAATCGCGGGACAGGGCCCGGGGAATGAGCAGTTCTTC. Its translation: CASSEIAGQGPGNEQFF.

The chain couples TRBV9 to TRBJ1-6; D ambiguous. V was pared by 8 bases and J by 4 bases, with 19 bases between. The CDR3 runs 16 residues. Germline values: CDR1 SGDLS, CDR2 YYNGEE. The CDR3 region has the DNA TGTGCCAGTTCCATGAGCTCTAAAAAGTATAATTCACCCCTCCACTTT. It yields the protein CASSMSSKKYNSPLHF. Based on the CDR3 plus reference TRBV9 and TRBJ1-6, the full variable domain is DSGVTQTPKHLITATGQRVTLRCSPRSGDLSVYWYQQSLDQGLQFLIQYYNGEERAKGNILERFSAQQFPDLHSELNLSSLELGDSALYFCASSMSSKKYNSPLHFGNGTRLTVT.

This sequence joins TRBV7-9 and TRBJ1-2; the D is unclear. CDR3 size: 17 residues. Trimming shortened V by 2 bases and J by 2 bases, and 18 bases separated the two germline ends. Germline assignment: CDR1 SEHNR and CDR2 FQNEAQ (reference sequence). The CDR3 sequence: CASSLRTGEKWNYGYTF. The CDR3 nucleotides read TGTGCCAGCAGCTTAAGAACCGGAGAAAAGTGGAACTATGGCTACACCTTC. The complete variable domain, with remaining parts taken from reference TRBV7-9 and TRBJ1-2, reads DTGVSQNPRHKITKRGQNVTFRCDPISEHNRLYWYRQTLGQGPEFLTYFQNEAQLEKSRLLSDRFSAERPKGSFSTLEIQRTEQGDSAMYLCASSLRTGEKWNYGYTFGSGTRLTVV.